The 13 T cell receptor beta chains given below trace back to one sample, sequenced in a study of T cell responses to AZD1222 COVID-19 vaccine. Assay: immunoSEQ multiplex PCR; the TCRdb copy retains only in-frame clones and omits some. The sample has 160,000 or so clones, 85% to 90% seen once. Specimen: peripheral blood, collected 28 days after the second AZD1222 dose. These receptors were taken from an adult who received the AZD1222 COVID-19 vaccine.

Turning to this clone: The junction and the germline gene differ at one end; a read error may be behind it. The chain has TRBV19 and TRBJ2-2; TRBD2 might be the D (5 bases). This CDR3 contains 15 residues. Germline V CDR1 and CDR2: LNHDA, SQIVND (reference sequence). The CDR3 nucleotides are TGTGCCAGTAGTATAGGGAGCGTCCGCACCGGGGAGCTGGTTTTT. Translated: CASSIGSVRTGELVF.

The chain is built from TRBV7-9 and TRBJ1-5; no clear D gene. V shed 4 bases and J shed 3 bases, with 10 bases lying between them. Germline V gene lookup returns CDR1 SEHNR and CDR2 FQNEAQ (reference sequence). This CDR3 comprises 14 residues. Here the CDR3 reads CASSSDGFNQPQHF. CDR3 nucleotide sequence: TGTGCCAGCAGCTCGGACGGATTCAATCAGCCCCAGCATTTT.

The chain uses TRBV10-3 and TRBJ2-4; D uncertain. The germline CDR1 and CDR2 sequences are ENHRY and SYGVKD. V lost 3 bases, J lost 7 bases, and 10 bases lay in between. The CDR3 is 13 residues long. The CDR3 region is CAISDESGNIQYF. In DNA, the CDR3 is TGTGCCATCAGTGACGAAAGTGGTAACATTCAGTACTTC.

The CDR3 DNA reads as TGCGCCAGCAGCCAAGATCTGAGGACCGCAGTGCGTGAGCAGTTCTTC. Encoded protein: CASSQDLRTAVREQFF. This chain uses TRBV4-3 with TRBJ2-1; D is undetermined. The CDR3 consists of 16 residues. Trimming removed 0 bases at V and 9 bases at J, with 18 bases between. CDR1 is LGHNA, CDR2 YSLEER, per germline.

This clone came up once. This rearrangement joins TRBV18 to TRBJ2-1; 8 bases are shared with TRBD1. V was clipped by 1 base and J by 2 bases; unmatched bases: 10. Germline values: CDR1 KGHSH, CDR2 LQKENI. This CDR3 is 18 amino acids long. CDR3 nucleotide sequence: TGTGCCAGCTCACCACTCATTCCCGGGACAGGACCCTACAATGAGCAGTTCTTC. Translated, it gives CASSPLIPGTGPYNEQFF.

CDR3 sequence: CASSSPRLATISTDTQYF. Written as DNA, the CDR3 is TGTGCCAGCAGTTCCCCCAGACTAGCGACCATTAGCACAGATACGCAGTATTTT. This sequence joins TRBV27 and TRBJ2-3; TRBD2 matches 8 bases. The CDR3 consists of 18 residues. Germline values: CDR1 MNHEY, CDR2 SMNVEV (reference sequence). The ends lost 4 bases at V and 0 bases at J; junction bases unmatched: 12.

CDR3 residues: CASSFLLSSYNSPLHF. The CDR3 DNA reads TGTGCCAGCAGCTTCCTGCTGAGCTCCTATAATTCACCCCTCCACTTT. The V call is TRBV5-4, the J call TRBJ1-6; D is uncertain. The ends were cut back, 2 bases at V and 0 bases at J, with 9 bases in the middle. The CDR3 has 16 residues. Germline CDR1 SGHNT, CDR2 YYREEE (reference sequence).

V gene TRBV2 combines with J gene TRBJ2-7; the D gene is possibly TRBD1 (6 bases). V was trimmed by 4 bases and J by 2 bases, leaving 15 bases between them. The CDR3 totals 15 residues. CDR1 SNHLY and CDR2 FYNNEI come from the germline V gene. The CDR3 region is CASSAGARGPYEQYF. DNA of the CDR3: TGTGCCAGCAGTGCAGGAGCCAGGGGTCCCTACGAGCAGTACTTC. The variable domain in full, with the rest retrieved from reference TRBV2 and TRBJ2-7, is EPEVTQTPSHQVTQMGQEVILRCVPISNHLYFYWYRQILGQKVEFLVSFYNNEISEKSEIFDDQFSVERPDGSNFTLKIRSTKLEDSAMYFCASSAGARGPYEQYFGPGTRLTVT.

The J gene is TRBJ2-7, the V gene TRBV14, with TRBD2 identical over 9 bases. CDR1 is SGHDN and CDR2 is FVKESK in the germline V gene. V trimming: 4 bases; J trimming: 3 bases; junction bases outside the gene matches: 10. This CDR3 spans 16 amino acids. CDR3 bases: TGTGCCAGCAGCCTAGAAAGGGGGACTAGCTTCTACGAGCAGTACTTC. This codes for CASSLERGTSFYEQYF.

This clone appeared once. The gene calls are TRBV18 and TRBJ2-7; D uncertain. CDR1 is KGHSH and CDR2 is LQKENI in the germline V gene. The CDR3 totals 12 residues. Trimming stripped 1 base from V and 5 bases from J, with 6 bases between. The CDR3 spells CASSPQGDEQYF. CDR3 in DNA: TGTGCCAGCTCACCACAAGGTGACGAGCAGTACTTC. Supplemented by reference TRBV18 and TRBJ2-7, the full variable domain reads NAGVMQNPRHLVRRRGQEARLRCSPMKGHSHVYWYRQLPEEGLKFMVYLQKENIIDESGMPKERFSAEFPKEGPSILRIQQVVRGDSAAYFCASSPQGDEQYFGPGTRLTVT.

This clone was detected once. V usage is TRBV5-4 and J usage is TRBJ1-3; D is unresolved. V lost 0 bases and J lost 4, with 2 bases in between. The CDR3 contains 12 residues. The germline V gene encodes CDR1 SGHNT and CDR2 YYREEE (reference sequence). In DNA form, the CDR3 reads TGTGCCAGCAGCTTGGCCGGAAACACCATATATTTT. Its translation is CASSLAGNTIYF.

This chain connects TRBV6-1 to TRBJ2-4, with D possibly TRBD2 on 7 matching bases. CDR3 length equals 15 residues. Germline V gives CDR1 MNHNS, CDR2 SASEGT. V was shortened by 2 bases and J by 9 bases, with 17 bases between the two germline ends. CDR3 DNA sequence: TGTGCCAGCAGTGAAATCCGGGGGGCCTTGGGCATTCAGTACTTC. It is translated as CASSEIRGALGIQYF.

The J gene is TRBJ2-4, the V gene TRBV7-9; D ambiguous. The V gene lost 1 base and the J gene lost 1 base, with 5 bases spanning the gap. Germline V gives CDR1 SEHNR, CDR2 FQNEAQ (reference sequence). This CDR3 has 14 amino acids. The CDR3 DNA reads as TGTGCCAGCAGCTTAGAAGGGGCCAAAAACATTCAGTACTTC. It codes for CASSLEGAKNIQYF.